This T cell receptor beta chain appears in the sequencing data of a study of blood T cells in healthy people across ages. The V gene lost 0 bases and the J gene lost 12 bases, with 11 bases spanning the gap. The CDR3 has 12 residues. The germline gives CDR1 LGHNA, CDR2 YNFKEQ. Primed by a sample-barcoded 5' primer and a J-beta primer mix, a second PCR proceeded for about 6 to 12 cycles. With 12 random nucleotides, a template-switch adaptor tagged each individual cDNA molecule. TCRdb re-derived calls from the 5' RACE reads in MiXCR, one entry per CDR3 protein. This sample has approximately 780,000 distinct CDR3 sequences, with roughly 25% found just once. Each donor's blood draw was roughly 9.5 milliliters of peripheral blood. Total RNA, at least 6 micrograms per sample, was extracted from PBMCs. The sample was also reused in another study, on T cells of mothers and their children. From that paper: A few healthy Caucasian mothers and their six children were the donors.

Sample: blood. The sequence was collected from a boy younger than 18 in good health. V is TRBV4-2 and J is TRBJ2-5; D is possibly TRBD1 (6 bases). The CDR3: CASSQDGRTEYF. The CDR3 coding sequence is TGTGCCAGCAGCCAAGATGGGCGGACAGAGTACTTC.